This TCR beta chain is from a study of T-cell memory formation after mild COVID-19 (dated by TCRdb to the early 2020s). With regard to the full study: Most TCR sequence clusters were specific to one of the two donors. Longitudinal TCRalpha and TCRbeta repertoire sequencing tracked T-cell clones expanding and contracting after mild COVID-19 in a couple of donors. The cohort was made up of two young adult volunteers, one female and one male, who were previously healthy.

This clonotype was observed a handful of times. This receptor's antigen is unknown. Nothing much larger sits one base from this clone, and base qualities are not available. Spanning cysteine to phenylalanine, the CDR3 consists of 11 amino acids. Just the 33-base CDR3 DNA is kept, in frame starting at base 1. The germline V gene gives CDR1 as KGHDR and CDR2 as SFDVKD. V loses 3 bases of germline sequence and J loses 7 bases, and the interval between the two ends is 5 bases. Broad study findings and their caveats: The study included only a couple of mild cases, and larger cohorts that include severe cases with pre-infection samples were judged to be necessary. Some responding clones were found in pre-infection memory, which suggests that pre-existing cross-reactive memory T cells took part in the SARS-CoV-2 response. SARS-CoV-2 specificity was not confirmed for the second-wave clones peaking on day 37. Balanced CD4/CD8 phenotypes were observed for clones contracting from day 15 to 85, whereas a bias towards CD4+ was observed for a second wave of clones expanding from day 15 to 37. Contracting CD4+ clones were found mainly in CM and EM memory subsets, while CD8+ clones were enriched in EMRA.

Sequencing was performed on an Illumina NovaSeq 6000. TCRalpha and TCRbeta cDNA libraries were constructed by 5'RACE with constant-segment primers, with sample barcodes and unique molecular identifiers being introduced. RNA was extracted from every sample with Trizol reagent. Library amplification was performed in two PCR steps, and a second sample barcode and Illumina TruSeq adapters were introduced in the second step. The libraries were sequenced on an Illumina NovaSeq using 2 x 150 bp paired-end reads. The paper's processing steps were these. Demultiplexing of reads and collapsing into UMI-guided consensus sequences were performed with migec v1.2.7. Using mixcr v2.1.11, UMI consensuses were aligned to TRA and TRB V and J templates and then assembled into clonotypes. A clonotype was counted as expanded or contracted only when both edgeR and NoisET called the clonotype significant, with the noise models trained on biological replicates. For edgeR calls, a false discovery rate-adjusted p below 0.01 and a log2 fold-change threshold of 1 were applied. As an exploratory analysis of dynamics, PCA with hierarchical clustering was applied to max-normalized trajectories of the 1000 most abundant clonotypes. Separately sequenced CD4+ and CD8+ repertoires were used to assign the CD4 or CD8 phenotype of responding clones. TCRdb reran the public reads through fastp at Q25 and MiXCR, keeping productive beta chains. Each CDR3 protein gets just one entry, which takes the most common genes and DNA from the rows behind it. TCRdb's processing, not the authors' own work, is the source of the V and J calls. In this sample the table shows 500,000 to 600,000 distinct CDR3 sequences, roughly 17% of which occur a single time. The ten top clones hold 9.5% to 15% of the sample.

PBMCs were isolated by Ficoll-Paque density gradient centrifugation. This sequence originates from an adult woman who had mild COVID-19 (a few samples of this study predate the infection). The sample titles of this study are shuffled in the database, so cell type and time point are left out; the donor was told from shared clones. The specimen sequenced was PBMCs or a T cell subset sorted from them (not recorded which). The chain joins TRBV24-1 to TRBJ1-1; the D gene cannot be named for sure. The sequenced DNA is TGTGCCACCAGTGATGGCCTTGAAGCTTTCTTT. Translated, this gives CATSDGLEAFF.